In its sample, the clone carrying this T cell receptor beta chain was seen once. This sample was taken from a study of PD-1 blockade in classical Hodgkin lymphoma. The CDR3 has 16 amino acids. Germline V gene lookup returns CDR1 MNHEY and CDR2 SMNVEV (reference sequence). Between the trimmed V and J ends, which lost 3 bases and 2 bases, there was a span of 17 bases. The repertoire was sequenced with immunoSEQ multiplex PCR; TCRdb's copy has only in-frame clones and lacks some. The table lists about 20,000 clones, around 90% of them singletons, with less than 5.5% in the top ten. Noted time point: cycle 4 day 1 (C4D1), after more than five weeks of nivolumab. Every patient was affected by relapse after autologous stem cell transplantation, while exposure to brentuximab vedotin was not uniform. After PBMCs were thawed, their CD8+ T cells were isolated by magnetic negative selection.

The chain has TRBV27 and TRBJ2-7, with D possibly matching TRBD2 (7 bases). The receptor was derived from a human donor with classical Hodgkin lymphoma. The sequenced sample was CD8+ T cells from blood, obtained before the fourth cycle of nivolumab. The CDR3 nucleotides are TGTGCCAGCAGTTTCGGGAGGACAGATTTGACCTACGAGCAGTACTTC. This sequence encodes CASSFGRTDLTYEQYF.